This TCR beta chain emerged from a study of cytotoxic CD8 clonotypes in ibrutinib-treated CLL. Looking at the study overall: Productive templates averaged about 250,000 per sample, and productive rearrangements 94,082.

Worth noting for this clone: What it recognizes is unknown.

Study-wide points: Clonality climbed at ibrutinib response, then dropped toward baseline at progression. Higher circulating CD8+ T-cell counts strongly accompanied higher baseline clonality, above age-matched healthy donors.

Per the germline V gene, CDR1 is MNHEY and CDR2 is SVGAGI. There are 11 residues in the CDR3. Trimming cost V 6 bases and J 11 bases; bases outside gene matches: 4. Investigators sought sequencing depths of between 1 in 200,000 and 1 in 1 million T cells. The repertoire was sequenced with immunoSEQ multiplex PCR; TCRdb's copy has only in-frame clones and lacks some. The profile shows approximately 67,000 clones, 80% of them singletons. V is TRBV6-5 and J is TRBJ1-1; 9 bases map to TRBD1. This specimen consisted of PBMCs, obtained at disease progression, from a patient treated with ibrutinib. The source of this sequence is a human donor with chronic lymphocytic leukemia. The CDR3 sequence: CASRWTGDAFF. Here the CDR3 DNA reads TGTGCCAGCAGGTGGACAGGGGACGCTTTCTTT.